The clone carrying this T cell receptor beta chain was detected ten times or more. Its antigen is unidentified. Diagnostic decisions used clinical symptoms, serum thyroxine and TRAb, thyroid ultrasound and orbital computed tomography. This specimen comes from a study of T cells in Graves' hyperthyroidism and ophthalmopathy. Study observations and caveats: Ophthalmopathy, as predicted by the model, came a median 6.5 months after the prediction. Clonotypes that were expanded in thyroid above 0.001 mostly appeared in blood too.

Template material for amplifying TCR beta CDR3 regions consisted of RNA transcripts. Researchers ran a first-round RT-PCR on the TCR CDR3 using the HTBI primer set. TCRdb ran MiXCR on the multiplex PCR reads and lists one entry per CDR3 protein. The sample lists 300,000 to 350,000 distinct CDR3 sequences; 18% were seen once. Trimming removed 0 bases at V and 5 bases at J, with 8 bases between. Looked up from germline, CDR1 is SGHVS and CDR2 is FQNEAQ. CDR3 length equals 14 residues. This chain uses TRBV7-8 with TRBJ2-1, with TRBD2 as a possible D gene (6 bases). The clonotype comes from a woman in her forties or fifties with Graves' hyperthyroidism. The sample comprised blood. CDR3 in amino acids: CASSLASSDNEQFF. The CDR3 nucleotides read TGTGCCAGCAGCTTAGCGTCTAGCGACAATGAGCAGTTCTTC. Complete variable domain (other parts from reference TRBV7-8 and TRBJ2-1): GAGVSQSPRYKVAKRGQDVALRCDPISGHVSLFWYQQALGQGPEFLTYFQNEAQLDKSGLPSDRFFAERPEGSVSTLKIQRTQQEDSAVYLCASSLASSDNEQFFGPGTRLTVL.